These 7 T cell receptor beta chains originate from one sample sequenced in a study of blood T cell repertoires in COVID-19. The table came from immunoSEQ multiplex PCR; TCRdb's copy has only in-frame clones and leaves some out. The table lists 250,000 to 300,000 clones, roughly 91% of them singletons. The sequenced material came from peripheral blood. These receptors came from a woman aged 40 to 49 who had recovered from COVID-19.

The CDR3 region is CASSQGGAVGEKLFF. The CDR3 DNA reads as TGTGCCAGCAGCCAGGGTGGGGCCGTGGGAGAAAAACTGTTTTTT. The J gene is TRBJ1-4, the V gene TRBV3-1 (or the pseudogene TRBV3-2), with D perhaps matching TRBD1 (5 bases). This CDR3 has 15 amino acids. V was cut by 3 bases and J by 8 bases, with 16 bases left in between. The germline V gene has CDR1 LGHDT and CDR2 YNNKEL (reference sequence).

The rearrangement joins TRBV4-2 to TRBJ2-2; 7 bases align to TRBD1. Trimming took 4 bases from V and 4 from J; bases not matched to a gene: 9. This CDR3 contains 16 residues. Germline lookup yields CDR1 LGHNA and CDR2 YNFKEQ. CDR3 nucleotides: TGTGCCAGCAGCCCTATACAGGGGTTTGGCACCGGGGAGCTGTTTTTT. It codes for CASSPIQGFGTGELFF.

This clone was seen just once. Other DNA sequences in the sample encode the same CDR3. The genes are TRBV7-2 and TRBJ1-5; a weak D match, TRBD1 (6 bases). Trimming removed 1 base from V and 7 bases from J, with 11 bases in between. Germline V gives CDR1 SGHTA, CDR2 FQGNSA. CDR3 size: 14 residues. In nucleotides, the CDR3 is TGTGCCAGCAGCTTAGACAGGGTGGGGCAGCCCCAGCATTTT. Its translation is CASSLDRVGQPQHF.

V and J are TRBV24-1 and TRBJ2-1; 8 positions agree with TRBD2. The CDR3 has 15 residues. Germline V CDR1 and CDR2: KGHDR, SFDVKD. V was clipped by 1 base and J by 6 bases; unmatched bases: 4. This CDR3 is CATSDFGTRGNEQFF. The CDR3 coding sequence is TGTGCCACCAGTGATTTTGGGACTAGGGGCAATGAGCAGTTCTTC.

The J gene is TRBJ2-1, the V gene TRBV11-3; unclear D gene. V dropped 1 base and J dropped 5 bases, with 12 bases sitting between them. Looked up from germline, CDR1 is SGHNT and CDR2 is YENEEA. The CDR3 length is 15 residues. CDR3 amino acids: CASSLGVGWDNEQFF. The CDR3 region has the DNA TGTGCCAGCAGCTTAGGTGTCGGGTGGGACAATGAGCAGTTCTTC. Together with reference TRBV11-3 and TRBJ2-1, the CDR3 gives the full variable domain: EAGVVQSPRYKIIEKKQPVAFWCNPISGHNTLYWYLQNLGQGPELLIRYENEEAVDDSQLPKDRFSAERLKGVDSTLKIQPAELGDSAVYLCASSLGVGWDNEQFFGPGTRLTVL.

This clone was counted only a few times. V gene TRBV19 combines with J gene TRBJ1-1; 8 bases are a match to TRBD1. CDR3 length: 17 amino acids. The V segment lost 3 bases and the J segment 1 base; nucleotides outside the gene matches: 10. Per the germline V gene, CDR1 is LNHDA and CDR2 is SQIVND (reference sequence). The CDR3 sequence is CASSIWQGAPRNTEAFF. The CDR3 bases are TGTGCCAGTAGTATTTGGCAGGGGGCGCCCCGGAACACTGAAGCTTTCTTT.

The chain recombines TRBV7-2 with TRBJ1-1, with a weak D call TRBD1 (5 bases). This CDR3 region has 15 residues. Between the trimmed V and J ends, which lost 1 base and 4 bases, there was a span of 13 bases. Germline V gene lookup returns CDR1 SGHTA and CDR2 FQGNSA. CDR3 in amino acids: CASSLGRGVSTEAFF. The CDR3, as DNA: TGTGCCAGCAGCTTAGGTAGGGGTGTCAGCACTGAAGCTTTCTTT. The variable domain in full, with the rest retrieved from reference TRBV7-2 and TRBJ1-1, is GAGVSQSPSNKVTEKGKDVELRCDPISGHTALYWYRQSLGQGLEFLIYFQGNSAPDKSGLPSDRFSAERTGGSVSTLTIQRTQQEDSAVYLCASSLGRGVSTEAFFGQGTRLTVV.